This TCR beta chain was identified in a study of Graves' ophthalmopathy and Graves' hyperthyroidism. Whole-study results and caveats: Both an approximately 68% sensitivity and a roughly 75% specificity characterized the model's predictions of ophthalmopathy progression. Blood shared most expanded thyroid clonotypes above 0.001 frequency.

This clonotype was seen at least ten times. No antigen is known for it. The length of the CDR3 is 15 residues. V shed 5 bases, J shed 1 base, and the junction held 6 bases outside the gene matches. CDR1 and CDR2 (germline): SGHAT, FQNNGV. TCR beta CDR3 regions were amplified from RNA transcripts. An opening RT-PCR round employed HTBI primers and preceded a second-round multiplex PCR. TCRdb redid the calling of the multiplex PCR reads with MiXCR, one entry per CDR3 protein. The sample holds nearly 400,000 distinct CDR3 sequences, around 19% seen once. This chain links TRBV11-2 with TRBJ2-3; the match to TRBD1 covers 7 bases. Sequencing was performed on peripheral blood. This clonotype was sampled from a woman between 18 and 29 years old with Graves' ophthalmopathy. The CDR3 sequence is CASSLLGQGTDTQYF. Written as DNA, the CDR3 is TGTGCCAGCAGCCTTCTCGGACAGGGCACAGATACGCAGTATTTT.